This T cell receptor (beta chain) originates from a study of cytomegalovirus exposure and HLA in healthy donors. Study conclusions and caveats: There were 150 or so TCR beta chains listed as cytomegalovirus-associated. The classifier, whose performance was assessed in both the original and validation cohorts, reportedly diagnosed cytomegalovirus status with high specificity and sensitivity.

Repertoires were generated with immunoSEQ multiplex PCR, while TCRdb's copy carries only in-frame clones and drops some. This table holds about 200,000 clones, over 65% found once. In the case of this clone: The antigen remains undetermined.

CDR1 SGDLS and CDR2 YYNGEE come from the germline V gene. Losses at the gene ends were 3 bases for V and 7 bases for J; bases not matched to a gene: 10. This CDR3 region has 16 residues. What was sequenced was PBMCs. The chain couples TRBV9 to TRBJ2-7; TRBD2 agrees at 13 bases. The sequence was collected from a woman aged 18 to 35 in good health and CMV-seronegative. CDR3 region: CASSARWTSGSSEQYF. CDR3 nucleotide sequence: TGTGCCAGCAGCGCCCGGTGGACTAGCGGGAGTAGTGAGCAGTACTTC.